This T cell receptor beta chain is drawn from a study of cytomegalovirus exposure and HLA in healthy donors. PCR amplification relied on 60 Vbeta primers (plus 13 Jbeta primers). Original handling: Later reanalysis found approximately 76 million unique TCR beta chains, approximately 11 million of them shared. Repertoires were generated with immunoSEQ multiplex PCR, while TCRdb's copy carries only in-frame clones and drops some. That table gives V, J and clone size, and the DNA gave D and trimming. The table lists approximately 150,000 clones, roughly 79% of them singletons. A note on this clone: Its specificity is unknown.

Study-level points and caveats: TCR beta V- and J-gene trimming was later associated with a missense DCLRE1C variant.

Trimming shortened V by 0 bases and J by 0 bases, and 8 bases separated the two germline ends. Germline V gene data show CDR1 as MNHEY and CDR2 as SVGAGI. CDR3 length: 15 amino acids. The receptor was isolated from a woman between 45 and 65 years old in good health and CMV-seronegative. The sequencing sample was made of PBMCs. The chain couples TRBV6-5 to TRBJ1-1; D gene ambiguous. The CDR3 bases are TGTGCCAGCAGTTACTCGGGAGGGCTGAACACTGAAGCTTTCTTT. Its translation is CASSYSGGLNTEAFF.